The 14 T cell receptor beta chains reported below all come from one sample, sequenced in a study of blood T cell repertoires in COVID-19. The repertoire was sequenced with immunoSEQ multiplex PCR; TCRdb's copy has only in-frame clones and lacks some. The data show 250,000 or so clones, around nine tenths seen once. The sequencing input was peripheral blood. The receptors originated from a man aged 35-49 years with active or convalescent COVID-19.

This rearrangement joins TRBV27 to TRBJ2-2; D is perhaps TRBD1 (6 bases). The ends were cut back, 6 bases at V and 1 base at J, with 18 bases in the middle. Germline V gives CDR1 MNHEY, CDR2 SMNVEV (reference sequence). The CDR3 length is 17 residues. The DNA of the CDR3 is TGTGCCAGCAGACAAACCACCGGGACATTGAACACCGGGGAGCTGTTTTTT. Residues: CASRQTTGTLNTGELFF.

V gene TRBV5-1 combines with J gene TRBJ2-1, with D maybe TRBD2 (6 bases). The germline gives CDR1 SGHRS, CDR2 YFSETQ. CDR3 length equals 16 residues. Deletions cut 4 bases from V and 0 bases from J, with 14 bases between. The CDR3 DNA reads as TGCGCCAGCAGCCCGGTAGCCGGGAGCTCCTACAATGAGCAGTTCTTC. Protein: CASSPVAGSSYNEQFF.

In this sample, this clone turned up once. The V gene is TRBV7-2, the J gene TRBJ2-7, with 9 bases that match TRBD2. The CDR3 length is 14 residues. The ends lost 5 bases at V and 4 bases at J; junction bases unmatched: 6. The germline gives CDR1 SGHTA, CDR2 FQGNSA. This CDR3 reads CASSGSGGIYEQYF. The CDR3 nucleotides are TGTGCCAGCAGCGGGAGCGGGGGGATTTACGAGCAGTACTTC.

The genes are TRBV7-6 and TRBJ2-7, with a weak D call TRBD1 (5 bases). Germline values: CDR1 SGHVS, CDR2 FNYEAQ. Trimming left V 6 bases short and J 5 bases short, with 11 bases between. The CDR3 sequence is 12 residues long. The DNA of the CDR3 is TGTGCCAGCAGGGGGCAGGGCGACGAGCAGTACTTC. Translating gives CASRGQGDEQYF. The entire variable domain, with the rest obtained from reference TRBV7-6 and TRBJ2-7, is as follows: GAGVSQSPRYKVTKRGQDVALRCDPISGHVSLYWYRQALGQGPEFLTYFNYEAQQDKSGLPNDRFSAERPEGSISTLTIQRTEQRDSAMYRCASRGQGDEQYFGPGTRLTVT.

The chain combines TRBV2 with TRBJ1-2; 10 bases are a match to TRBD1. J was trimmed by 4 bases and V by 8 bases; bases with no gene match: 4. The CDR3 has 13 residues. Germline CDR1 and CDR2: SNHLY and FYNNEI. CDR3 sequence: CASGGDRGYGYTF. The CDR3 DNA follows: TGTGCCAGCGGAGGGGACAGGGGCTATGGCTACACCTTC.

J is TRBJ1-1 and V is TRBV18; possibly TRBD1 for D (5 bases). Trimming removed 3 bases from V and 3 bases from J, with 11 bases in between. Per germline, CDR1 KGHSH and CDR2 LQKENI. This CDR3 spans 14 amino acids. The CDR3 nucleotides read TGTGCCAGCTCACCCCGACAGACTTACACTGAAGCTTTCTTT. It is translated as CASSPRQTYTEAFF.

V and J are TRBV2 and TRBJ1-4, with 11 nucleotides matching TRBD1. Unmatched junction bases numbered 6, after V lost 6 bases and J lost 12 bases. Germline assignment: CDR1 SNHLY and CDR2 FYNNEI. The CDR3 is made up of 13 amino acids. CDR3 sequence reads: CASRGGQGAELFF. For the CDR3, the DNA is TGTGCCAGCAGGGGTGGACAGGGGGCCGAACTGTTTTTT.

The CDR3 DNA sequence: TGTGCCAGCAGCTTAACAGGGGCAGGGGGCAATGGGGAGCAGTACTTC. This encodes CASSLTGAGGNGEQYF. The rearrangement uses TRBV11-2 and TRBJ2-7, with 8 bases fitting TRBD1. The junction had 13 bases not matched to a gene; V was cut back by 2 bases and J by 7 bases. The CDR3 has 16 amino acids. The germline CDR1 and CDR2 sequences are SGHAT and FQNNGV.

The genes are TRBV7-6 and TRBJ1-6; maybe TRBD1 (5 bases). The V gene's germline CDR1 is SGHVS and CDR2 FNYEAQ. The CDR3 is made up of 17 amino acids. Trimming took off 1 base at V and 0 bases at J, with 10 bases between the two ends. The CDR3 region is CASSLESGGSYNSPLHF. The CDR3 nucleotides are TGTGCCAGCAGCTTAGAATCCGGGGGCTCCTATAATTCACCCCTCCACTTT.

The genes are TRBV9 and TRBJ2-7, with unresolved D. The CDR3 has 13 residues. Looked up from germline, CDR1 is SGDLS and CDR2 is YYNGEE. The V end was cut by 3 bases, the J end by 1 base, with 8 bases between. CDR3 sequence (DNA): TGTGCCAGCAGCGATCCGGTTTCCTACGAGCAGTACTTC. Translating it yields CASSDPVSYEQYF.

This rearrangement joins TRBV28 to TRBJ2-3; D may be TRBD1 (5 bases). The V and J ends lost 4 bases and 1 base respectively, with 12 bases between them. The CDR3 covers 15 residues. CDR1 and CDR2 (germline): MDHEN, SYDVKM. CDR3 coding DNA: TGTGCCAGCAGTTATAGCCAGGGCGGCACAGATACGCAGTATTTT. Protein sequence: CASSYSQGGTDTQYF.

This rearrangement joins TRBV6-6 to TRBJ1-1, with D unclear. This CDR3 is 12 amino acids long. Looked up from germline, CDR1 is MNHNY and CDR2 is SVGAGI (reference sequence). The V end was cut by 6 bases, the J end by 1 base, with 6 bases between. The CDR3 DNA reads TGTGCCAGCAGGCCCAGGAACACTGAAGCTTTCTTT. It specifies CASRPRNTEAFF.

V and J are TRBV6-1 and TRBJ2-7; D call uncertain. This CDR3 has 15 residues. From germline, CDR1 is MNHNS and CDR2 SASEGT. The V gene lost 2 bases and the J gene lost 3 bases, with 14 bases spanning the gap. CDR3 loop: CASSEKWAASYEQYF. Here the CDR3 DNA reads TGTGCCAGCAGTGAAAAATGGGCAGCAAGCTACGAGCAGTACTTC.

J is TRBJ2-5 and V is TRBV4-1; 10 bases agree with TRBD2. The CDR3 is 17 residues long. Germline V gene data show CDR1 as MGHRA and CDR2 as YSYEKL. The junction had 7 bases not matched to a gene; V was cut back by 1 base and J by 2 bases. CDR3 residues: CASSQVGGAGGQETQYF. CDR3 DNA sequence: TGCGCCAGCAGCCAAGTGGGAGGAGCGGGAGGGCAAGAGACCCAGTACTTC.